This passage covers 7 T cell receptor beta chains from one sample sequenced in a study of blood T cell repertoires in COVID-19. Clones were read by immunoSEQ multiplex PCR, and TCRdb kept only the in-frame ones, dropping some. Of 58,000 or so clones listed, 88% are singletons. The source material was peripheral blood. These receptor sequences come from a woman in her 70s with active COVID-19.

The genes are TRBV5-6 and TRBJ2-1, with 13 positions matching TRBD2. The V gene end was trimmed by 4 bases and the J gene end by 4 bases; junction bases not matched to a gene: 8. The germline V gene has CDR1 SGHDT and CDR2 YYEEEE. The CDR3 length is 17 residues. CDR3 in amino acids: CASSLGGTSGNYNEQFF. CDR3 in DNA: TGTGCCAGCAGCCTTGGTGGGACTAGCGGGAATTACAATGAGCAGTTCTTC.

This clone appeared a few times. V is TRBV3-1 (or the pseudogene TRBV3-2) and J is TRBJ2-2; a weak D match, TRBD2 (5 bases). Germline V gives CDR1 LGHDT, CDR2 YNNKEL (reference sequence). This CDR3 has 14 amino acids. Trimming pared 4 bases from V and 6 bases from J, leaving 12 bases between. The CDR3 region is CASSPNLAPGELFF. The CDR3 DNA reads TGTGCCAGCAGCCCAAACCTAGCACCCGGGGAGCTGTTTTTT.

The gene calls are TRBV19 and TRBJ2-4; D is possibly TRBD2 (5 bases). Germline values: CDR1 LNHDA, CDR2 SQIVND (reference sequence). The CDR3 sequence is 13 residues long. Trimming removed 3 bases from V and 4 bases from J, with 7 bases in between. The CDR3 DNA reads TGTGCCAGTAGTATCGGGGTGAAAAACATTCAGTACTTC. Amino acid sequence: CASSIGVKNIQYF.

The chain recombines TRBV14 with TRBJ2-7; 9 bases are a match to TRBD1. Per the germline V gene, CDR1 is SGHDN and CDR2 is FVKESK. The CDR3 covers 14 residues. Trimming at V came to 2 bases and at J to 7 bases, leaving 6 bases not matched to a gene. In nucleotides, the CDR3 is TGTGCCAGCAGCCAACAACGGGACAGGGTTGAGCAGTACTTC. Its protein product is CASSQQRDRVEQYF. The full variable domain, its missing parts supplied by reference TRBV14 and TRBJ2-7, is EAGVTQFPSHSVIEKGQTVTLRCDPISGHDNLYWYRRVMGKEIKFLLHFVKESKQDESGMPNNRFLAERTGGTYSTLKVQPAELEDSGVYFCASSQQRDRVEQYFGPGTRLTVT.

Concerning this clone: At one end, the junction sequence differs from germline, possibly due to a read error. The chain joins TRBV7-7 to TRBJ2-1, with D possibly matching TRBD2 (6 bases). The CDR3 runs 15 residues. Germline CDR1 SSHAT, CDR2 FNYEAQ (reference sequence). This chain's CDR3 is CASSLEASVNNEQFF. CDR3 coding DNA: TGTGCTAGCAGCTTAGAGGCTAGCGTGAACAATGAGCAGTTCTTC.

CDR3 bases: TGTGCCAGCAGTCTTAGCGGGAGTAATGAGCAGTTCTTC. As protein: CASSLSGSNEQFF. The chain combines TRBV28 with TRBJ2-1; TRBD2 matches at 9 bases. J gave up 7 bases and V 5 bases, and 3 bases lay outside the gene matches. The CDR3 extends over 13 amino acids. Germline V gene data show CDR1 as MDHEN and CDR2 as SYDVKM.

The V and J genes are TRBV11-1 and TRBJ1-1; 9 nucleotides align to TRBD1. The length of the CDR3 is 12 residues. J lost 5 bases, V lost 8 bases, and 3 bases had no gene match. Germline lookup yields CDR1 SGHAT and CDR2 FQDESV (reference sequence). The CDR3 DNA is TGTGCCAGCGAACAGGGGGCGACTGAAGCTTTCTTT. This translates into CASEQGATEAFF.